This T cell receptor beta chain was captured by sequencing in a study of shared clonotypes between healthy human individuals (dated by TCRdb to about 2020). Broadly, across the study: Two women and a few men aged 18 to 49 years were included in the cohort. For each donor, three plates each were used for CD4 naive and CD4 memory, two plates were used for CD8 naive, and one plate was used for CD8 memory. To estimate repertoire size and how much clonotypes are shared between individuals, the study performed deep sequencing of blood TCR repertoires from a few healthy adults. To increase sequencing depth and limit assay-specific biases, different laboratories used diverse techniques to prepare libraries and sequence TCR repertoires. Between about 0.94 and 8.9 billion PBMCs per donor were obtained by leukapheresis.

As regards this clone: Its antigen specificity is not known. No quality values exist for individual bases; no much larger clone is one base distant.

The donors were healthy, HIV-negative adults with no recently reported acute infections or vaccinations. Only Caucasian adults living in Nashville, Tennessee, USA were represented among the donors. Magnetic negative selection was used to enrich CD4+ T cells, after which naive cells were positively selected on CD45RA and the negative fraction became the memory subset. Blood was obtained by leukapheresis, after which PBMCs were separated by Ficoll-Histopaque density gradient centrifugation and cryopreserved in liquid nitrogen vapor phase. Analytical flow cytometry was used to check the purity and quantity of every magnetically sorted T cell population. Each sorted fraction had its genomic DNA isolated and then quantified by UV absorbance on a Nanodrop 2000c. Using the deep immunoSEQ assay, multiplex PCR amplified TCR CDR3 regions from genomic DNA. Genomic DNA extracted from each cell subset was distributed evenly over all wells of several immunoSEQ 96-well plates, and each plate served as one replicate. For sorted subsets, each replicate PCR was loaded with roughly 190 ng genomic DNA, equivalent to 30,000 to 35,000 T cell genomes. The purified libraries were quantified using a Qubit 3.0 fluorometer, sized with a Bioanalyzer 2100, and then quantified again using the KAPA Library Quantification kit. Every immunoSEQ 96-well plate was sequenced on a separate single-read 150-cycle Illumina NextSeq 550 flow cell. In the original analysis: Because only junctional sequences without quality scores were contained in the immunoSEQ output, filtering matching that applied to full-length reads could not be performed. Sequences were annotated with PyIR, a Python wrapper for IgBLAST v1.9, using IMGT germline references to assign V/J genes and CDR3. Reads were filtered out if the reads had weak V/J assignments (E-value above 1e-6), no CDR3, stop codons, out-of-frame junctions, or ambiguous translated residues. V3J clonotypes were defined by identical inferred V gene, J gene, and CDR3 amino acid sequence. Percentage overlap between repertoires was calculated by dividing the number of shared unique clonotypes by the size of the smaller repertoire. Repertoire richness was assessed with RTK rarefaction, the Chao1 estimator, and Recon v2.1 estimates of unobserved clonotypes. For all TCRbeta clonotypes obtained by the gDNA method from a few donors, generation probabilities were computed with OLGA. TCRdb limited this immuneACCESS table to in-frame rearrangements with V and J called. A share of clones is missing; checked studies link under half to unresolved V genes, and the rest is unexplained. The V and J calls and clone size come from that table; D and trimming were worked out from the DNA. The sample includes some 1.5 million clones, with 98% observed a single time. About 0.4% of the sample goes to the ten largest clones.

The study at large found these results: Pairwise subsampling led to the expectation that sequencing depth would affect the degree of clonotype sharing among donors. The small number of donors limited the genetic and exposure-history diversity represented. Higher generation probabilities were observed for clonotypes shared by all four sorted-subset donors than for non-shared clonotypes. About 5% of naive CD4, 3% to 4% of naive CD8, approximately 2% of memory CD4, and 0.35% to 0.5% of memory CD8 clonotypes were shared across a few donors. Incomplete sequencing was indicated by rarefaction of sorted-subset datasets, despite the large sequencing depth. Naive subsets generally had larger estimated clonotype richness than memory subsets. Sampling was limited to blood, and TCR repertoires in tissue likely differ from TCR repertoires in blood.

V is clipped by 4 bases and J by 0 bases, and the sequence between their germline boundaries is 10 bases long. Including cysteine and phenylalanine, the CDR3 has 13 amino acids. Of the read, only the CDR3 DNA is kept; its 39 bases are in frame from base 1. From the germline V gene, CDR1 is SQVTM and CDR2 is ANQGSEA. The sequenced sample consisted of naive CD4+ T cells sorted from blood. Read against the paper, the sample's cell subset or site label means: CD45RA+ positively selected. The TCR originated in a man aged 25-40 years in good health. The sequence links TRBV29-1 to TRBJ2-7, with no confident D gene call. The DNA sequence is TGCAGCGTTGGGTTCGCTAGCTCCTACGAGCAGTACTTC. Its protein product is CSVGFASSYEQYF.